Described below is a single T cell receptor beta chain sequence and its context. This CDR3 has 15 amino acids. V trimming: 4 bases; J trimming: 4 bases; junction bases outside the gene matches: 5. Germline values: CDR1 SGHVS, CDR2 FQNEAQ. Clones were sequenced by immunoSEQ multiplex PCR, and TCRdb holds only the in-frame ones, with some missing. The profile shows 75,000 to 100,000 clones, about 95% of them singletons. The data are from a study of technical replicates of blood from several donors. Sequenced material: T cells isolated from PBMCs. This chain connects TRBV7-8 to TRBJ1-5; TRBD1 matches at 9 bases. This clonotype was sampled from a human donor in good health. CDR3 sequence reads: CASSSRDRVNQPQHF. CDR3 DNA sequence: TGTGCCAGCAGCTCCCGGGACAGGGTAAATCAGCCCCAGCATTTT.